This T cell receptor beta chain was profiled in a study of Graves' ophthalmopathy and Graves' hyperthyroidism. Turning to the study itself: Before any treatment, peripheral blood was taken at the initial diagnosis. Study-wide results and caveats: Sensitivity of approximately 70% and specificity of 72.22% were achieved by the model that predicted ophthalmopathy progression.

This clonotype was picked up many times. Its matching antigen is unknown. Out of around 10 ml of fresh peripheral blood, PBMCs were obtained. Amplification of TCR beta CDR3 regions used RNA transcripts. Second-round multiplex PCR followed a first-round RT-PCR using HTBI primers. TCRdb re-analysed the multiplex PCR reads in MiXCR, keeping a single row per CDR3 protein. The sample has approximately 410,000 distinct CDR3 sequences; approximately 15% are singletons. This CDR3 is built from 12 residues. Germline V gene lookup returns CDR1 SNHLY and CDR2 FYNNEI. V was pared by 2 bases and J by 10 bases, with 11 bases between.

This sequence originates from a woman younger than 35 with stable Graves' hyperthyroidism. This chain joins TRBV2 and TRBJ1-1; D gene ambiguous. Sequencing used peripheral blood. The CDR3: CASSELVGRAFF. The DNA for the CDR3 is TGTGCCAGCAGTGAACTGGTTGGGAGAGCTTTCTTT. The full variable domain, in which reference TRBV2 and TRBJ1-1 provide the parts outside the CDR3, is EPEVTQTPSHQVTQMGQEVILRCVPISNHLYFYWYRQILGQKVEFLVSFYNNEISEKSEIFDDQFSVERPDGSNFTLKIRSTKLEDSAMYFCASSELVGRAFFGQGTRLTVV.